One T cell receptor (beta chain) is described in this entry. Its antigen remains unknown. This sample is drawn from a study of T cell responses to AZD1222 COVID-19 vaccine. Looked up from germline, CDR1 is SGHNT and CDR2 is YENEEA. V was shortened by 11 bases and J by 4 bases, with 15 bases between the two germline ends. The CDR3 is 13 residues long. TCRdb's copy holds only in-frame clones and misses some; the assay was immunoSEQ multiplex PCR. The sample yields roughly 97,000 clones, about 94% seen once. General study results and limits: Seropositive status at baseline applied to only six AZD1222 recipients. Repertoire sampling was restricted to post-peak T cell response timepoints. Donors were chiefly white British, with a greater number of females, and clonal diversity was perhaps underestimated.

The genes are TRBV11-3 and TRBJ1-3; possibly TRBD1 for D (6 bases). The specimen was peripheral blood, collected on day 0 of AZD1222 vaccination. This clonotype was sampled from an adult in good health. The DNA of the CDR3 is TGTGCCGGATTACAGGGTTCAGGAAACACCATATATTTT. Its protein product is CAGLQGSGNTIYF.